A selection of T cell receptor beta chains follows, all from one sample in a study of blood T cell repertoires in COVID-19. The table came from immunoSEQ multiplex PCR; TCRdb's copy has only in-frame clones and leaves some out. Of some 150,000 clones in the sample, about 73% were seen once. Sequenced sample: peripheral blood. Receptors originate from an elderly man with acute or convalescent COVID-19. The CDR3 runs from the conserved cysteine through the conserved F or W. The D gene is left open where the match is weak. Size is stated for part of the rows, as once, few or many counts, or as a class when the clone is expanded.

j_call clone_size d_call v_call cdr3_nt cdr3_aa
TRBJ2-5 . TRBD2 TRBV5-1 TGCGCCAGCAGCCCTAGGGCGCGGGGGGGACAAGAGACCCAGTACTTC CASSPRARGGQETQYF
TRBJ2-5 . TRBD1 TRBV5-4 TGTGCCAGCAGCGCTCCGACAGGGCGAGAGACCCAGTACTTC CASSAPTGRETQYF
TRBJ1-4 . . TRBV9 TGTGCCAGCAGCGCACTAGGGGCTTTGGGAGGTGAAAAACTGTTTTTT CASSALGALGGEKLFF
TRBJ1-4 . TRBD1 TRBV5-4 TGTGCCACCCACAGGGGGCGCGATGAAAAACTGTTTTTT CATHRGRDEKLFF
TRBJ2-2 once . TRBV6-1 TGTGCCAGCAGTGAATTGGCGTCCAGGGTCGGGGAGCTGTTTTTT CASSELASRVGELFF
TRBJ1-6 . . TRBV7-8 TGTGCCAGCAGCGCCCAGCGTTTAGCCCGCTATAATTCACCCCTCCACTTT CASSAQRLARYNSPLHF
TRBJ1-2 . TRBD1 TRBV10-3 TGTGCCATCAGTGAGACAGGGGTAGCTAACTATGGCTACACCTTC CAISETGVANYGYTF
TRBJ2-3 . . TRBV10-3 TGTGCCATCAGTGAGTCGAGCGCAGATACGCAGTATTTT CAISESSADTQYF
TRBJ1-2 . . TRBV5-4 TGTGCCAGCAGCTTGGACCCCGTTGGGGGGGGCTACACCTTC CASSLDPVGGGYTF
TRBJ2-1 . . TRBV6-5 TGTGCCAGCAGACTAGCTGTACATGAGCAGTTCTTC CASRLAVHEQFF
TRBJ1-4 . TRBD1 TRBV2 TGTGCCAGCAGAAAAGACAGGGATGAAAAACTGTTTTTT CASRKDRDEKLFF
TRBJ2-1 . TRBD2 TRBV19 TGTGCCAGTATGGGGGGGGTGGACTACAATGAGCAGTTCTTC CASMGGVDYNEQFF
TRBJ2-2 . . TRBV18 TGTGCCAGCTCACCACCCGGGGGAAGGAACACCGGGGAGCTGTTTTTT CASSPPGGRNTGELFF
TRBJ1-4 . TRBD1 TRBV5-8 TGTGCCAGCAGCTCCGGGACAGGCAATGAAAAACTGTTTTTT CASSSGTGNEKLFF
TRBJ1-5 . TRBD1 TRBV27 TGTGCCAGCAGTTTATGGGGGACAGGGGTTTCGGCCCAGCATTTT CASSLWGTGVSAQHF
TRBJ1-1 . TRBD1 TRBV29-1 TGCAGCGTGGACAGGGTAAACACTGAAGCTTTCTTT CSVDRVNTEAFF
TRBJ1-6 . TRBD1 TRBV10-2 TGCGCCAGCCGGGACAGTAATTCACCCCTCCACTTT CASRDSNSPLHF
TRBJ2-5 . . TRBV19 TGTGCCAGTAGTCCGCGCGGTAGGCAAGAGACCCAGTACTTC CASSPRGRQETQYF
TRBJ1-1 . . TRBV29-1 TGCAGTACCCAAGCGGGGGGGAGAGGTGAAGCTTTCTTT CSTQAGGRGEAFF
TRBJ2-3 . TRBD2 TRBV7-6 TGTGCCAGCAGCTCCGGACTAGCGGGGGGCTTCTCCACAGATACGCAGTATTTT CASSSGLAGGFSTDTQYF
TRBJ2-1 once TRBD1 TRBV10-3 TGTGCCATCAGGGCCGGGACAGGGACCAATGAGCAGTTCTTC CAIRAGTGTNEQFF
TRBJ1-6 many . TRBV7-9 TGTGCCAGCAGCTTAGTTGCAGGGTGGGATTCACCCCTCCACTTT CASSLVAGWDSPLHF
TRBJ1-2 . TRBD1 TRBV7-9 TGTGCCAGCAGCTTTGGGACAGGGGCGGAGGGCTACACCTTC CASSFGTGAEGYTF
TRBJ2-3 . TRBD2 TRBV24-1 TGTGCCACCTCAAGGGCGGGGGGGGCAGATACGCAGTATTTT CATSRAGGADTQYF
TRBJ1-5 . . TRBV2 TGTGCCAGCAGTGAAGTCAGGTCTAATCAGCCCCAGCATTTT CASSEVRSNQPQHF
TRBJ2-3 once . TRBV5-1 TGCGCCAGCAGCTGGAAAGCGCCCACAGATACGCAGTATTTT CASSWKAPTDTQYF
TRBJ1-2 . TRBD1 TRBV4-1 TGCGCCAGCAGCACAGGGACAGGAGGCGGCTACACCTTC CASSTGTGGGYTF
TRBJ2-1 . . TRBV10-1 TGCGCCAGCAGTGAGTCCCAACAGCACAATGAGCAGTTCTTC CASSESQQHNEQFF
TRBJ1-2 . TRBD1 TRBV6-5 TGTGCCAGCAGTTACCAGGGGGCGGCCGGGGGCTACACCTTC CASSYQGAAGGYTF
TRBJ1-4 . . TRBV5-1 TGCGCCAGCAGCGGGGGAGGACGGTCAACTAATGAAAAACTGTTTTTT CASSGGGRSTNEKLFF
TRBJ1-2 once . TRBV19 TGTGCCACTAGACAGGAAAGCTATGGCTACACCTTC CATRQESYGYTF
TRBJ2-5 . . TRBV28 TGTGCCAGCAGTGGGGACACCCCCATAAGGGAGACCCAGTACTTC CASSGDTPIRETQYF
TRBJ1-2 . TRBD1 TRBV5-4 TGTGCCAGCAGCTTCCGGACAGGGGGCGCGGGCTATGGCTACACCTTC CASSFRTGGAGYGYTF
TRBJ2-1 . TRBD2 TRBV5-1 TGCGCCAGCAGCAAGGGACTAGCGGGGGAATACAATGAGCAGTTCTTC CASSKGLAGEYNEQFF
TRBJ1-2 . TRBD1 TRBV4-1 TGCGCCAGCAGCCCCGCAGGGACAGGAAAAAACTATGGCTACACCTTC CASSPAGTGKNYGYTF
TRBJ2-1 . TRBD2 TRBV20-1 TGCAGTGCTAGTCGCCCTAGCGGTGTCTACAATGAGCAGTTCTTC CSASRPSGVYNEQFF
TRBJ2-1 . . TRBV6-2/TRBV6-3 TGTGCCAGCAGTGACACCCTTCCTTATGAGCAGTTCTTC CASSDTLPYEQFF
TRBJ2-5 . . TRBV6-5 TGTGCCAGCAGTACCAACGGGGGTCTGGAGACCCAGTACTTC CASSTNGGLETQYF
TRBJ1-3 . . TRBV6-1 TGTGCCAGCAGTGAAGGCTTCTACTCTGGAAACACCATATATTTT CASSEGFYSGNTIYF
TRBJ2-7 . . TRBV14 TGTGCCAGCAGCCAGACGGGAAGCTCCTACGAGCAGTACTTC CASSQTGSSYEQYF